The sequence of this T cell receptor beta chain was determined in a study of beta chain features in type 1 diabetes. Naive, central memory, regulatory and stem cell-like memory cells within the CD4+ compartment were sorted using CD45RO/CCR7/CD25/CD127/CD95/CD27. This CDR3 has 16 amino acids. Trimming pared 0 bases from V and 4 bases from J, leaving 15 bases between. CDR1 and CDR2 from the germline V gene are MNHEY and SVGAGI. The isolated RNA, all of it, was reverse transcribed, so expressed TCRB transcripts were what got sequenced. The assay was immunoSEQ multiplex PCR, and TCRdb's table has in-frame clones only and misses some. The profile covers almost 350,000 clones, with around a fifth appearing a single time and around 0.044% taken by the ten largest.

The source is a young woman in good health. The chain employs TRBV6-5 and TRBJ1-2; D remains unclear. The sequenced sample consisted of naive CD4+ T cells from blood. The CDR3, as DNA: TGTGCCAGCAGTTACTCGAGTCCCCAAGGCGGCTATGGCTACACCTTC. Translating it yields CASSYSSPQGGYGYTF.